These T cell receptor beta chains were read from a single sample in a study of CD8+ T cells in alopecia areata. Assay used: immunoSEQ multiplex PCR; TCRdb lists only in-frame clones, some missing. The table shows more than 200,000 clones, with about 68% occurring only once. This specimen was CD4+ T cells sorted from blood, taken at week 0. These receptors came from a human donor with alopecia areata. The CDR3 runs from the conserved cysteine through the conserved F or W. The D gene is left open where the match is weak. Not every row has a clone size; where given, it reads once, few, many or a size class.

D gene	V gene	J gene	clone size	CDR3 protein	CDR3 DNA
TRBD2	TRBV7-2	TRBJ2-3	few	CASSWGLAGSADTQYF	TGTGCCAGCAGCTGGGGACTAGCGGGGTCGGCAGATACGCAGTATTTT
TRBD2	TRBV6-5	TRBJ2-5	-	CASSRTSGETQYF	TGTGCCAGCAGCAGGACTAGCGGAGAGACCCAGTACTTC
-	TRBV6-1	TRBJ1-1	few	CASRKNWNTEAFF	TGTGCCAGCAGGAAAAACTGGAACACTGAAGCTTTCTTT
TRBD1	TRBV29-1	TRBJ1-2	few	CSVEVAGGDYGYTF	TGCAGCGTTGAAGTGGCAGGGGGCGACTATGGCTACACCTTC
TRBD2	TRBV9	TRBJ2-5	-	CASSVSGGPLETQYF	TGTGCCAGCAGCGTTAGCGGGGGGCCGCTAGAGACCCAGTACTTC
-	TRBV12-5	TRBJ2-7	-	CASGLEPYEQYF	TGTGCTAGTGGTTTGGAGCCCTACGAGCAGTACTTC
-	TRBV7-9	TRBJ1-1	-	CASIDRRVGEAFF	TGTGCCAGCATCGACCGGAGGGTGGGTGAAGCTTTCTTT
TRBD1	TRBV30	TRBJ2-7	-	CAWSVRGQGFSYEQYF	TGTGCCTGGAGTGTGAGGGGACAGGGTTTCTCCTACGAGCAGTACTTC
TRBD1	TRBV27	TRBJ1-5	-	CASRTGFNQPQHF	TGTGCCAGCAGGACAGGGTTCAATCAGCCCCAGCATTTT
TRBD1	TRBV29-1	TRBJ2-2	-	CSALTGTAAGELFF	TGCAGCGCCCTGACCGGGACAGCGGCCGGGGAGCTGTTTTTT
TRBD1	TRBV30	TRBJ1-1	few	CARTGPMNTEAFF	TGTGCCAGGACAGGGCCAATGAACACTGAAGCTTTCTTT
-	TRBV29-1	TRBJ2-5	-	CSVESTGAQETQYF	TGCAGCGTTGAATCGACAGGAGCCCAAGAGACCCAGTACTTC
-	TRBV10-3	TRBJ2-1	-	CAISAEVSYNEQFF	TGTGCCATCAGTGCTGAGGTTTCCTACAATGAGCAGTTCTTC
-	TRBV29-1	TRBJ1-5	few	CSVGQGNNQPQHF	TGCAGCGTTGGCCAGGGGAACAATCAGCCCCAGCATTTT